These T cell receptor beta chains were read from a single sample in a study of human T cells and chemical hapten exposure. TCRdb ran MiXCR on the RACE reads and lists one entry per CDR3 protein. Here the sample spans 75,000 to 100,000 distinct CDR3 sequences, approximately 10% being singletons. Input material: whole blood. Every receptor here comes from a female donor in good health. Some clones in this sample may be carry-over from other donors' samples. The CDR3 runs from the conserved cysteine through the conserved F or W. The D gene is left open where the match is weak. Rows give clone size only sometimes, using once, few, many, or a class for an expanded clone.

>many|TRBV7-2|TRBJ2-7|TRBD1|12
CASSSTGVEQYF
TGTGCCAGCAGCTCTACAGGGGTCGAGCAGTACTTC
>few|TRBV29-1|TRBJ2-7|TRBD1|12
CSIGQGREEQYF
TGCAGTATTGGACAGGGTCGTGAAGAGCAGTACTTC
>many|TRBV10-2|TRBJ2-5|TRBD2|14
CASSVLAAQETQYF
TGCGCCAGCAGTGTACTAGCGGCCCAAGAGACCCAGTACTTC
>.|TRBV28|TRBJ2-7|.|15
CASSPSRISGHEQYF
TGTGCCAGCAGCCCTTCCCGGATTTCCGGACACGAGCAGTACTTC
>few|TRBV29-1|TRBJ1-1|.|13
CSVETRGGTEAFF
TGCAGCGTTGAGACCCGAGGTGGCACTGAAGCTTTCTTT
>.|TRBV18|TRBJ2-7|.|16
CASSPGNRTSPYEQYF
TGTGCCAGCTCACCAGGTAACAGGACGTCACCTTACGAGCAGTACTTC
>.|TRBV6-5|TRBJ1-1|.|17
CASSKFPPTGLKTEAFF
TGTGCCAGCAGCAAGTTTCCCCCCACAGGGTTGAAGACTGAAGCTTTCTTT
>few|TRBV5-1|TRBJ2-1|.|14
CASSLDEGSHEQFF
TGCGCCAGCAGCTTGGATGAGGGTTCGCATGAGCAGTTCTTC
>few|TRBV28|TRBJ2-7|.|11
CAIPGSHEQYF
TGTGCCATCCCCGGGTCCCACGAGCAGTACTTC
>.|TRBV27|TRBJ2-1|.|14
CASSSMTSSGEEFF
TGTGCCAGCAGTTCGATGACTAGTTCGGGTGAGGAGTTCTTC
>many|TRBV20-1|TRBJ2-7|TRBD1|14
CSAIPGTGNPEQYF
TGCAGTGCTATCCCCGGGACAGGGAACCCCGAGCAGTACTTC
>few|TRBV2|TRBJ1-1|.|16
CASRLWGDFMNTEAFF
TGTGCCAGCCGATTATGGGGAGATTTTATGAACACTGAAGCTTTCTTT